The rows below give T cell receptor beta chains drawn from one sample of a study of blood T cell repertoires in COVID-19. Clones were read by immunoSEQ multiplex PCR, and TCRdb kept only the in-frame ones, dropping some. The profile shows about 200,000 clones, around 79% of them singletons. Sequenced input: peripheral blood. The receptors come from a man aged 50-60 years who had recovered from COVID-19. The CDR3 runs from the conserved cysteine through the conserved F or W. Fields, in order: V gene, J gene, clone size, D gene, CDR3 DNA, CDR3 protein. D genes are given only for firm matches. The listing skips clone size in some rows; elsewhere it reads once, few, many or a size class.

TRBV30	TRBJ1-1	once	TRBD1	TGTGCCTGGAGTGGCGTCGTGGTAACAGGGGGCATCGGAGGGAACACTGAAGCTTTCTTT	CAWSGVVVTGGIGGNTEAFF
TRBV10-3	TRBJ1-1	few	.	TGTGCCATCAGTGATGGCAGGGCGAACACTGAAGCTTTCTTT	CAISDGRANTEAFF
TRBV19	TRBJ1-4	.	.	TGTGCCAGTAGTATAACGGCGGAGCGTCGGGAAAAACTGTTTTTT	CASSITAERREKLFF
TRBV9	TRBJ2-1	.	TRBD2	TGTGCCAGCAGCGCCCGAGCGGGAAATTCCTACAATGAGCAGTTCTTC	CASSARAGNSYNEQFF
TRBV7-9	TRBJ2-5	.	TRBD1	TGTGCCAGCAGCCCGGGGACAGGTGGGCAAGAGACCCAGTACTTC	CASSPGTGGQETQYF
TRBV28	TRBJ1-6	.	.	TGTGCCAGCAGTTTTGCAGGAGGAGGTTCACCCCTCCACTTT	CASSFAGGGSPLHF
TRBV19	TRBJ2-3	once	TRBD2	TGTGCCAGTAGTATTGGACTAGCGGGAGGGAAAGATACGCAGTATTTT	CASSIGLAGGKDTQYF
TRBV6-6	TRBJ2-7	.	TRBD2	TGTGCCAGCAGTCTAACGTGGAAGGGACTAGCGGTTAAAAGCTCCTACGAGCAGTACTTC	CASSLTWKGLAVKSSYEQYF
TRBV11-3	TRBJ2-2	.	.	TGTGCCAGCAGCTTAGGCGACAAGAACACCGGGGAGCTGTTTTTT	CASSLGDKNTGELFF
TRBV10-1	TRBJ2-2	.	.	TGCGCCAGCAGGGACAGCACTGCCGGGGAGCTGTTTTTT	CASRDSTAGELFF
TRBV19	TRBJ2-7	once	TRBD2	TGTGCCAGTAGTATACAAAGCGGGAGCGGGGAGCAGTACTTC	CASSIQSGSGEQYF
TRBV2	TRBJ2-3	.	.	TGTGCCAGCAGTGACGGGGTTGGAGATACGCAGTATTTT	CASSDGVGDTQYF
TRBV9	TRBJ1-5	.	.	TGTGCCAGCAGCGTAGACGCGAATCAGCCCCAGCATTTT	CASSVDANQPQHF
TRBV4-3	TRBJ1-4	.	TRBD1	TGCGCCAGCAGCCTCGGGACAGCAACTAATGAAAAACTGTTTTTT	CASSLGTATNEKLFF
TRBV30	TRBJ2-7	.	TRBD2	TGTGCCTGGAGCCGACTAGCGGGAGGGTTTGGCGAGCAGTACTTC	CAWSRLAGGFGEQYF
TRBV18	TRBJ2-7	.	TRBD1	TGTGCCAGCTCACCACCTTACAGGGGGCCTTACGAGCAGTACTTC	CASSPPYRGPYEQYF
TRBV9	TRBJ2-7	.	.	TGTGCCAGCAGCGTAGGTTTTACTGTTTCTTACGAGCAGTACTTC	CASSVGFTVSYEQYF
TRBV21-1	TRBJ2-1	.	.	TGTGCCAGCAGCACCGGACTAGCGTACAATGAGCAGTTCTTC	CASSTGLAYNEQFF
TRBV6-4	TRBJ2-2	.	.	TGTGCCAGCAGATTTAATAGGAACACCGGGGAGCTGTTTTTT	CASRFNRNTGELFF
TRBV25-1	TRBJ2-5	.	.	TGTGCCAGCAGTGGTTTTGGACAGATCCAAGAGACCCAGTACTTC	CASSGFGQIQETQYF
TRBV2	TRBJ1-2	.	.	TGTGCCAGCGAACAGGGAATCTATGGCTACACCTTC	CASEQGIYGYTF
TRBV20-1	TRBJ1-1	few	.	TGCAGTGCAGACAGTTTCACTGAAGCTTTCTTT	CSADSFTEAFF
TRBV2	TRBJ2-1	once	TRBD2	TGTGCCAGCAGTGTCCTAGCGGGAGGCGAGCAGTTCTTC	CASSVLAGGEQFF
TRBV28	TRBJ2-7	.	TRBD1	TGTGCCAGCAGTACTCCCGGGACAGCCTCCTACGAGCAGTACTTC	CASSTPGTASYEQYF
TRBV7-3	TRBJ2-3	.	TRBD2	TGTGCCAGCAGCCCGGCAGCGGGAGAAACAGATACGCAGTATTTT	CASSPAAGETDTQYF
TRBV4-1	TRBJ1-4	once	.	TGCGCCAGCAGCCAAGGGACAGAAAATGAAAAACTGTTTTTT	CASSQGTENEKLFF
TRBV6-6	TRBJ2-7	.	TRBD2	TGTGCCAGCAGTGAGCGGGAGGTGGGTTCCTACGAGCAGTACTTC	CASSEREVGSYEQYF
TRBV28	TRBJ2-3	.	TRBD1	TGTGCCAGCAGTTTGCAACCTGGACAGGTGTTCTCAGATACGCAGTATTTT	CASSLQPGQVFSDTQYF
TRBV4-3	TRBJ1-5	.	.	TGCGCCAGCAGCCAAGAAGGGGGTTATCAGCCCCAGCATTTT	CASSQEGGYQPQHF